Below, one T cell receptor beta chain is given with its context. The sample originates from a study of blood T cell repertoires in COVID-19. At the level of the study: Whether acute or convalescent, the COVID-19 samples came from the United States, Italy and Spain. The cDNA or gDNA used as material had been derived from T cells, B-cell-depleted T cells, or PBMCs.

The CDR3 has 13 amino acids. Trimming left V 1 base short and J 10 bases short, with 11 bases between. Germline V gene data show CDR1 as LNHDA and CDR2 as SQIVND (reference sequence). Per the study methods: Scientists estimated how many nucleated cells there were by amplifying reference gene primers. Sequencing used immunoSEQ multiplex PCR; TCRdb keeps in-frame clones, though not all of them. The V and J calls and the clone size are those of that table, but D and trimming were determined from the DNA. In the table there are roughly 75,000 clones, about nine tenths of which are singletons. The chain joins TRBV19 to TRBJ1-5; no clear D. The sequence derives from a man aged 80 or over in a cohort sampled during active COVID-19. The sequenced sample was peripheral blood. The CDR3 reads CASSIVDTNPQHF. The CDR3 DNA reads TGTGCCAGTAGTATAGTTGACACCAATCCCCAGCATTTT. Complete variable domain (other parts from reference TRBV19 and TRBJ1-5): DGGITQSPKYLFRKEGQNVTLSCEQNLNHDAMYWYRQDPGQGLRLIYYSQIVNDFQKGDIAEGYSVSREKKESFPLTVTSAQKNPTAFYLCASSIVDTNPQHFGDGTRLSIL.